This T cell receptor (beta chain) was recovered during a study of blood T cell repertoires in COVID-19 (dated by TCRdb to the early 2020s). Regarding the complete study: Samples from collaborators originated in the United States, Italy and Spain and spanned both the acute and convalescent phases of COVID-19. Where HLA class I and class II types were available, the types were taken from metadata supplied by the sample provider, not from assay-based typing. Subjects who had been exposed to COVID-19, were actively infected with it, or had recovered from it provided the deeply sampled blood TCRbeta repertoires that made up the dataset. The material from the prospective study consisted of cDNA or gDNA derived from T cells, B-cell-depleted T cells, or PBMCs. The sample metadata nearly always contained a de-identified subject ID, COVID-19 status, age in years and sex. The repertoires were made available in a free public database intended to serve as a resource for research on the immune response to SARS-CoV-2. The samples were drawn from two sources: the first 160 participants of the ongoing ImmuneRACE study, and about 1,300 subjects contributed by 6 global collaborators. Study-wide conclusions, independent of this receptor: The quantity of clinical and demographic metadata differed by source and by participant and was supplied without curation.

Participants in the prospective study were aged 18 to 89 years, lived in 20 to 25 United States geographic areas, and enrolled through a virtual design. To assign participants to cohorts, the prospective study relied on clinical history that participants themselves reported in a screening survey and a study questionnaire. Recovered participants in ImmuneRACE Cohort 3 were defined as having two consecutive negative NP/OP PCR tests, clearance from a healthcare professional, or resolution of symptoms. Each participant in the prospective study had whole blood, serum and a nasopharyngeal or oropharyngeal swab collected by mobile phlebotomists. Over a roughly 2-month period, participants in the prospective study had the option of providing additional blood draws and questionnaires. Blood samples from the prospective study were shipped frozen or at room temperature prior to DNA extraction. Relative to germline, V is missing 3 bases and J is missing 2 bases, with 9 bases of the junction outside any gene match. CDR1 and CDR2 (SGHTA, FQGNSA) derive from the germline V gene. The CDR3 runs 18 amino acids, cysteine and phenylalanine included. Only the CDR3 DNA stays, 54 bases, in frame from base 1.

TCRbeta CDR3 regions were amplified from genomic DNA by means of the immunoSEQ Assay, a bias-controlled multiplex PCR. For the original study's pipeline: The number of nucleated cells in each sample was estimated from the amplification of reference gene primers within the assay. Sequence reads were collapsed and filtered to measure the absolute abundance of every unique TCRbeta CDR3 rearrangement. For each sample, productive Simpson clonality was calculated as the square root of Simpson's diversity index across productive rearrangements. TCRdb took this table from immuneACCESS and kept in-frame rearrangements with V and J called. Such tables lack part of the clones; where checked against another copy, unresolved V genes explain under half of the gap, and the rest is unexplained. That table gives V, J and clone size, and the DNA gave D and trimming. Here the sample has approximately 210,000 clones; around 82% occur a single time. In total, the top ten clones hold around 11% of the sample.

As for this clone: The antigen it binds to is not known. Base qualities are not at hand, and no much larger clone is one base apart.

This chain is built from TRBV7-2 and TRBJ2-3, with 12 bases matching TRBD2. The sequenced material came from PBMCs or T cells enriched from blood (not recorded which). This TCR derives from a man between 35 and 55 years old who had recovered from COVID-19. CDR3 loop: CASSLWGGLAGFTDTQYF. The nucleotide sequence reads TGTGCCAGCAGCTTGTGGGGAGGACTAGCGGGATTCACAGATACGCAGTATTTT.